The present TCR beta chain was sequenced within a study of spatial heterogeneity in lung cancer. Time point: sample taken at primary tumor resection. TCRs were sequenced from unsorted whole RNA of tumor, nontumor lung or PBMC. TCRdb reprocessed the 5' RACE reads via MiXCR and lists one record per CDR3 protein. This sample has 35,000 to 45,000 distinct CDR3 sequences, with roughly 5% found just once. With 5 bases removed from V and 3 bases from J, the gap between germline ends came to 14 bases. Germline V gene data show CDR1 as PRHDT and CDR2 as FYEKMQ (reference sequence). This CDR3 has 16 amino acids.

V usage is TRBV13 and J usage is TRBJ1-6; maybe TRBD1 (5 bases). The receptor was isolated from a female donor with early-stage non-small cell lung cancer. Sequenced here: PBMCs, sampled at surgery. The CDR3 coding sequence is TGTGCCAGCAGCCCATCCGGGACGGACTATAATTCACCCCTCCACTTT. Translated, it gives CASSPSGTDYNSPLHF.